This T cell receptor beta chain was identified during a study of cytomegalovirus exposure and HLA in healthy donors. Overall study context: Among the roughly 430 genotyped donors, more than 70% were placed in the Caucasian-associated ancestry cluster.

Nominal health characterized the donors when sampled, though unrecorded immune exposures were likely. A multiplex PCR was run with 60 Vbeta primers and 13 Jbeta primers. The protocol was immunoSEQ multiplex PCR, while the TCRdb copy is restricted to in-frame clones and leaves out a portion. Of about 110,000 clones detected, more than 60% appear once; the ten largest clones hold around 4%. The CDR3 contains 13 residues. This clone was found a few times. This chain uses TRBV12-2 with TRBJ1-1. TRBV12-2 represents a pseudogene. The receptor comes from a woman aged 40 to 55 in good health and CMV-seronegative. The sample was PBMCs. The CDR3 DNA sequence: TGTGCAAGTCGCTCCGCAACGGGCACTGAAGCTTTCTTT. This translates into CASRSATGTEAFF.